This is a list of T cell receptor beta chains from one sample in a study of control samples from healthy donors and cancer patients. The assay was immunoSEQ multiplex PCR, and TCRdb's table has in-frame clones only and misses some. The sample includes about 100,000 clones, about 92% of them seen just once. Sequenced: blood. These receptor sequences come from a woman under 30 in good health. The CDR3 runs from the conserved cysteine through the conserved F or W. The D gene is left open where the match is weak. Size tells how often a clone was seen (once, few, many) or the class of an expanded clone, and some rows leave it out.

v_gene: TRBV30
abundance: .
j_gene: TRBJ1-1
len: 14
d_gene: .
CDR3nt: TGTGCCTGGAGTCCTCGGACAGTTCCGACTGAAGCTTTCTTT
CDR3aa: CAWSPRTVPTEAFF

v_gene: TRBV4-1
abundance: .
j_gene: TRBJ1-1
len: 15
d_gene: .
CDR3nt: TGCGCCAGCAGCCAAGGCGGGAATCGGGACACTGAAGCTTTCTTT
CDR3aa: CASSQGGNRDTEAFF

v_gene: TRBV21-1
abundance: once
j_gene: TRBJ1-1
len: 16
d_gene: .
CDR3nt: TGTGCCAGCAGCAAAGAGGGGGGGGACCCGAACACTGAAGCTTTCTTT
CDR3aa: CASSKEGGDPNTEAFF

v_gene: TRBV11-3
abundance: .
j_gene: TRBJ2-5
len: 18
d_gene: TRBD2
CDR3nt: TGTGCCAGCAGCTTAGGGGGGAGTCTTGGCGGGAGTGGTAAGACCCAGTACTTC
CDR3aa: CASSLGGSLGGSGKTQYF

v_gene: TRBV6-2/TRBV6-3
abundance: .
j_gene: TRBJ1-1
len: 11
d_gene: .
CDR3nt: TGTGCCAGCAGTGCCCTAGGGGAAGCTTTCTTT
CDR3aa: CASSALGEAFF

v_gene: TRBV5-6
abundance: .
j_gene: TRBJ2-5
len: 15
d_gene: TRBD2
CDR3nt: TGTGCCAGCAGCTTCCGACAGCTGGGAGGGGAGACCCAGTACTTC
CDR3aa: CASSFRQLGGETQYF

v_gene: TRBV7-3
abundance: .
j_gene: TRBJ1-6
len: 14
d_gene: .
CDR3nt: TGTGCCAGCAGCTTAAGCTCCTATAATTCACCCCTCCACTTT
CDR3aa: CASSLSSYNSPLHF

v_gene: TRBV5-1
abundance: few
j_gene: TRBJ2-7
len: 14
d_gene: TRBD2
CDR3nt: TGCGCCAGCAGCAGCACTAGCGGCTCCTACGAGCAGTACTTC
CDR3aa: CASSSTSGSYEQYF

v_gene: TRBV19
abundance: .
j_gene: TRBJ2-7
len: 14
d_gene: .
CDR3nt: TGTGCCAGTAGTATTGCCCCTAGGGACTACGAGCAGTACTTC
CDR3aa: CASSIAPRDYEQYF

v_gene: TRBV27
abundance: .
j_gene: TRBJ1-2
len: 17
d_gene: .
CDR3nt: TGTGCCAGCAGTCTTCGCCCGGTCGTCCCCATGGGGGATGGCTACACCTTC
CDR3aa: CASSLRPVVPMGDGYTF

v_gene: TRBV7-9
abundance: .
j_gene: TRBJ1-5
len: 14
d_gene: .
CDR3nt: TGTGCCAGCAGCCTCGGACAGAGCTATCAGCCCCAGCATTTT
CDR3aa: CASSLGQSYQPQHF

v_gene: TRBV19
abundance: .
j_gene: TRBJ1-5
len: 14
d_gene: .
CDR3nt: TGTGCCAGTAGTATAAGGGCTACCAATCAGCCCCAGCATTTT
CDR3aa: CASSIRATNQPQHF

v_gene: TRBV20-1
abundance: .
j_gene: TRBJ2-1
len: 10
d_gene: .
CDR3nt: TGCAGTGCCCAGGAGGGAGCGCAGTTCTTC
CDR3aa: CSAQEGAQFF

v_gene: TRBV28
abundance: once
j_gene: TRBJ2-2
len: 15
d_gene: .
CDR3nt: TGTGCCAGCAGTTCAATCTTGCCGAACACCGGGGAGCTGTTTTTT
CDR3aa: CASSSILPNTGELFF

v_gene: TRBV19
abundance: few
j_gene: TRBJ1-2
len: 12
d_gene: .
CDR3nt: TGTGCCAGTAGTATAACGTGGAATGGCTACACCTTC
CDR3aa: CASSITWNGYTF

v_gene: TRBV5-6
abundance: .
j_gene: TRBJ2-2
len: 14
d_gene: TRBD2
CDR3nt: TGTGCCAGCAGCTTCGGGACTACTGCCGGGGAGCTGTTTTTT
CDR3aa: CASSFGTTAGELFF

v_gene: TRBV6-4
abundance: .
j_gene: TRBJ2-1
len: 15
d_gene: TRBD2
CDR3nt: TGTGCCAGCAGTGACTCCGGGACTAGCTACAATGAGCAGTTCTTC
CDR3aa: CASSDSGTSYNEQFF

v_gene: TRBV21-1
abundance: .
j_gene: TRBJ2-5
len: 16
d_gene: .
CDR3nt: TGTGCCAGCAGCAGTCGGCGTGAGGGGGCGGTAGAGACCCAGTACTTC
CDR3aa: CASSSRREGAVETQYF

v_gene: TRBV4-2
abundance: .
j_gene: TRBJ1-2
len: 14
d_gene: .
CDR3nt: TGTGCCAGCAGCCAAGCGATGGGGAACTATGGCTACACCTTC
CDR3aa: CASSQAMGNYGYTF

v_gene: TRBV6-1
abundance: .
j_gene: TRBJ2-7
len: 15
d_gene: TRBD2
CDR3nt: TGTGCCAGCAGTGAGGGACTAGCGGGGTCCTACGAGCAGTACTTC
CDR3aa: CASSEGLAGSYEQYF

v_gene: TRBV30
abundance: .
j_gene: TRBJ1-5
len: 14
d_gene: TRBD1
CDR3nt: TGTGCCTGGACCCGACAGGGAAATAATCAGCCCCAGCATTTT
CDR3aa: CAWTRQGNNQPQHF

v_gene: TRBV3-1/TRBV3-2
abundance: .
j_gene: TRBJ2-1
len: 14
d_gene: .
CDR3nt: TGTGCCAGCAGCCGGGATCTTAGCGTTAATGAGCAGTTCTTC
CDR3aa: CASSRDLSVNEQFF

v_gene: TRBV29-1
abundance: few
j_gene: TRBJ1-1
len: 15
d_gene: .
CDR3nt: TGCAGCACCTACGGCAAGGGCGGCGGGGGAACTGAAGCTTTCTTT
CDR3aa: CSTYGKGGGGTEAFF

v_gene: TRBV2
abundance: .
j_gene: TRBJ1-1
len: 11
d_gene: .
CDR3nt: TGTGCCAGCGGTCAGGGATTTGAAGCTTTCTTT
CDR3aa: CASGQGFEAFF

v_gene: TRBV6-1
abundance: .
j_gene: TRBJ1-2
len: 14
d_gene: TRBD1
CDR3nt: TGTGCCAGCAGTGAAGGGACAGGGGGCCGGGGCTACACCTTC
CDR3aa: CASSEGTGGRGYTF

v_gene: TRBV30
abundance: .
j_gene: TRBJ1-1
len: 15
d_gene: .
CDR3nt: TGTGCCTGGAGTACCATTGGACAGCCGAACACTGAAGCTTTCTTT
CDR3aa: CAWSTIGQPNTEAFF

v_gene: TRBV10-3
abundance: once
j_gene: TRBJ2-2
len: 16
d_gene: TRBD1
CDR3nt: TGTGCCACCGCTCGCCTTGACAGGGGGGGCACCGGGGAGCTGTTTTTT
CDR3aa: CATARLDRGGTGELFF

v_gene: TRBV7-9
abundance: once
j_gene: TRBJ1-1
len: 14
d_gene: .
CDR3nt: TGTGCCAGCAGCCTCCGGGAGGCGGACACTGAAGCTTTCTTT
CDR3aa: CASSLREADTEAFF

v_gene: TRBV6-2/TRBV6-3
abundance: .
j_gene: TRBJ2-1
len: 13
d_gene: .
CDR3nt: TGTGCCAGCAGTTATGCGGCCTACAATGAGCAGTTCTTC
CDR3aa: CASSYAAYNEQFF

v_gene: TRBV7-2
abundance: .
j_gene: TRBJ1-2
len: 14
d_gene: TRBD1
CDR3nt: TGTGCCAGCAGCCTGGGGCCAGGGGGCCTTGGCTACACCTTC
CDR3aa: CASSLGPGGLGYTF

v_gene: TRBV15
abundance: .
j_gene: TRBJ2-7
len: 12
d_gene: .
CDR3nt: TGTGCCACCAGCAAAGACGGGTACGAGCAGTACTTC
CDR3aa: CATSKDGYEQYF

v_gene: TRBV7-6
abundance: .
j_gene: TRBJ1-1
len: 13
d_gene: .
CDR3nt: TGTGCCAGCAGCTTAGCGGGGTACACTGAAGCTTTCTTT
CDR3aa: CASSLAGYTEAFF

v_gene: TRBV3-1/TRBV3-2
abundance: .
j_gene: TRBJ2-7
len: 16
d_gene: TRBD1
CDR3nt: TGTGCCAGCAGCCAAGATCTATTAACAGGGGAGAACGAGCAGTACTTC
CDR3aa: CASSQDLLTGENEQYF

v_gene: TRBV13
abundance: .
j_gene: TRBJ1-3
len: 18
d_gene: TRBD1
CDR3nt: TGTGCCAGCAGCCGCCGAACGAAATCAGGGGGCTCTGGAAACACCATATATTTT
CDR3aa: CASSRRTKSGGSGNTIYF

v_gene: TRBV7-9
abundance: .
j_gene: TRBJ1-1
len: 16
d_gene: .
CDR3nt: TGTGCCAGCAGCTTAGCCCTATTTCGGTGGAACACTGAAGCTTTCTTT
CDR3aa: CASSLALFRWNTEAFF

v_gene: TRBV6-4
abundance: .
j_gene: TRBJ2-7
len: 12
d_gene: .
CDR3nt: TGTGCCAGCGGTCGGGGTACCAGCGAGCAGTACTTC
CDR3aa: CASGRGTSEQYF

v_gene: TRBV7-2
abundance: .
j_gene: TRBJ1-5
len: 13
d_gene: TRBD1
CDR3nt: TGTGCCAGCAGCAAGGGACAGGGGAGGTTCCAGCATTTT
CDR3aa: CASSKGQGRFQHF

v_gene: TRBV11-3
abundance: .
j_gene: TRBJ2-1
len: 16
d_gene: TRBD2
CDR3nt: TGTGCCAGCAGCTTAGTACTAGCGGCCTCCTACAATGAGCAGTTCTTC
CDR3aa: CASSLVLAASYNEQFF

v_gene: TRBV2
abundance: .
j_gene: TRBJ1-1
len: 13
d_gene: .
CDR3nt: TGTGCCAGCAGGGGGGTAGGCGACACTGAAGCTTTCTTT
CDR3aa: CASRGVGDTEAFF

v_gene: TRBV9
abundance: .
j_gene: TRBJ2-7
len: 13
d_gene: TRBD2
CDR3nt: TGTGCCAGCAGCGTAGGGGAGGGCTACGAGCAGTACTTC
CDR3aa: CASSVGEGYEQYF

v_gene: TRBV5-1
abundance: .
j_gene: TRBJ1-3
len: 17
d_gene: .
CDR3nt: TGCGCCAGCAGCTGGGGGGCTGGGACCGCGTCTGGAAACACCATATATTTT
CDR3aa: CASSWGAGTASGNTIYF

v_gene: TRBV9
abundance: .
j_gene: TRBJ2-2
len: 16
d_gene: TRBD2
CDR3nt: TGTGCCAGCAGCAGAGCTAGCGGGACCTCCACCGGGGAGCTGTTTTTT
CDR3aa: CASSRASGTSTGELFF

v_gene: TRBV5-1
abundance: .
j_gene: TRBJ2-5
len: 16
d_gene: TRBD1
CDR3nt: TGCGCCAGCAGCTTGAAAACAGGGGGTTTGGTAGAGACCCAGTACTTC
CDR3aa: CASSLKTGGLVETQYF

v_gene: TRBV21-1
abundance: .
j_gene: TRBJ2-5
len: 11
d_gene: .
CDR3nt: TGTGCCAGCAAGGGGGGTATGTACCAGTACTTC
CDR3aa: CASKGGMYQYF

v_gene: TRBV10-1
abundance: .
j_gene: TRBJ2-7
len: 13
d_gene: .
CDR3nt: TGCGCCAGCAGTTGGTTCGGGGCCTTGGAGCAGTACTTC
CDR3aa: CASSWFGALEQYF

v_gene: TRBV7-8
abundance: few
j_gene: TRBJ1-2
len: 15
d_gene: .
CDR3nt: TGTGCCAGCAGCTTAGGGGAGGGAGGGTTCTATGGCTACACCTTC
CDR3aa: CASSLGEGGFYGYTF

v_gene: TRBV27
abundance: .
j_gene: TRBJ2-7
len: 16
d_gene: TRBD1
CDR3nt: TGTGCCAGCAGCAAAAATGAGGGACAGGGGTATTACGAGCAGTACTTC
CDR3aa: CASSKNEGQGYYEQYF

v_gene: TRBV19
abundance: .
j_gene: TRBJ1-5
len: 18
d_gene: TRBD1
CDR3nt: TGTGCCAGTAGTTACACAGGGGGCGCAGCTTGGAGCAATCAGCCCCAGCATTTT
CDR3aa: CASSYTGGAAWSNQPQHF

v_gene: TRBV7-9
abundance: .
j_gene: TRBJ1-3
len: 13
d_gene: .
CDR3nt: TGTGCCAGCAGCCCCACCCCTGGAAACACCATATATTTT
CDR3aa: CASSPTPGNTIYF

v_gene: TRBV27
abundance: few
j_gene: TRBJ1-2
len: 14
d_gene: TRBD1
CDR3nt: TGTGCCAGCAGACCACTAGGGGGCAACTATGGCTACACCTTC
CDR3aa: CASRPLGGNYGYTF

v_gene: TRBV2
abundance: .
j_gene: TRBJ1-1
len: 12
d_gene: .
CDR3nt: TGTGCCAGCTATGGGTGGAACACTGAAGCTTTCTTT
CDR3aa: CASYGWNTEAFF

v_gene: TRBV7-6
abundance: .
j_gene: TRBJ2-5
len: 16
d_gene: TRBD2
CDR3nt: TGTGCCAGCACTTGGGAGGCTAGCGGGGGGCAAGAGACCCAGTACTTC
CDR3aa: CASTWEASGGQETQYF